These 3 T cell receptor beta chains came from one sample sequenced in a study of blood T cells in healthy people across ages. Then a second PCR, running about 7 to 11 cycles, was carried out with a sample-barcoded 5' primer and a J-beta primer mix. TCRdb re-derived calls from the 5' RACE reads in MiXCR, one entry per CDR3 protein. The repertoire holds about 780,000 distinct CDR3 sequences, with 46% as singletons. Sequences were obtained from blood. The receptors stem from a man older than 75 in good health.

The rearrangement joins TRBV29-1 to TRBJ2-5, with TRBD2 as a possible D gene (5 bases). The end of the DNA fits TRBJ2-7 better, so the J call may be wrong. Germline CDR1 reads SQVTM; CDR2 reads ANQGSEA. This CDR3 spans 12 amino acids. The CDR3 DNA is TGCAGCGTTGATAATAGGGCGGGCGAGCAGTACTTC. This encodes CSVDNRAGEQYF.

The genes are TRBV5-5 and TRBJ2-2, with 7 nucleotides matching TRBD1. The CDR3 spans 14 residues. Germline V gene lookup returns CDR1 SGHKS and CDR2 YYEKEE (reference sequence). The J segment lost 1 base and the V segment lost 7 bases, leaving 4 bases of the junction unmatched. Here the CDR3 reads CASSGTVNTGELFF. The CDR3 nucleotides are TGTGCCAGCTCCGGGACAGTGAACACCGGGGAGCTGTTTTTT.

The rearrangement uses TRBV4-1 and TRBJ1-5; no firm D call. Per the germline V gene, CDR1 is MGHRA and CDR2 is YSYEKL. The V gene lost 0 bases and the J gene lost 7 bases, with 13 bases spanning the gap. The CDR3 is 15 amino acids. The CDR3 DNA reads as TGCGCCAGCAGCCAAGAAGTCGCCTCCGTGCAGCCCCAGCATTTT. Its protein is CASSQEVASVQPQHF.